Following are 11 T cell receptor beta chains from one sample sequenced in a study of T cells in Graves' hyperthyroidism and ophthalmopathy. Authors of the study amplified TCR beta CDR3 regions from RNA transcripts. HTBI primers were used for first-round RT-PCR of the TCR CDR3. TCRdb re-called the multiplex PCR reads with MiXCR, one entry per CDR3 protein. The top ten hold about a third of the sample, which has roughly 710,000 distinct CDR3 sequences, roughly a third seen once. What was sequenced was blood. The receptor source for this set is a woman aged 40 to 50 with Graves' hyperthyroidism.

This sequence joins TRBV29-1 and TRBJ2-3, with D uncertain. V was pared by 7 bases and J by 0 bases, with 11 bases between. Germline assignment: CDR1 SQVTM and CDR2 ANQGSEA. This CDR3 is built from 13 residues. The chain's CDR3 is CSALSSSTDTQYF. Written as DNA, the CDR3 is TGCAGCGCCCTCAGCTCTAGCACAGATACGCAGTATTTT.

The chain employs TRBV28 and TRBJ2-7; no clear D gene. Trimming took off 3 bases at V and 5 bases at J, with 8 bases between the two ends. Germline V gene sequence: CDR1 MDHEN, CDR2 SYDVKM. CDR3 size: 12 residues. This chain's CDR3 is CASSLTRNEQYF. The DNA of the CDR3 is TGTGCCAGCAGTTTGACGAGGAACGAGCAGTACTTC.

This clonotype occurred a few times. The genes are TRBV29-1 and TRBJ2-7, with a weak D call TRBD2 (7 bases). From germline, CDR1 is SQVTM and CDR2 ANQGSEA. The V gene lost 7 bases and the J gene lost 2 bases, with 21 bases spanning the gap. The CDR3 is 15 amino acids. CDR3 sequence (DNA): TGCAGCGCCCAGTCGGGGGGCGAAAAACCCTACGAGCAGTACTTC. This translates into CSAQSGGEKPYEQYF.

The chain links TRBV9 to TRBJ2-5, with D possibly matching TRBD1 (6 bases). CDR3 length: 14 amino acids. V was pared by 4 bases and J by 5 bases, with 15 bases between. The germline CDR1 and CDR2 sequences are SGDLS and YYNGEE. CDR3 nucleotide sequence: TGTGCCAGCAGCCAAGGGCAGCAGGGGGAGACCCAGTACTTC. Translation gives CASSQGQQGETQYF. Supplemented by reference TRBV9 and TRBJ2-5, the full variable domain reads DSGVTQTPKHLITATGQRVTLRCSPRSGDLSVYWYQQSLDQGLQFLIQYYNGEERAKGNILERFSAQQFPDLHSELNLSSLELGDSALYFCASSQGQQGETQYFGPGTRLLVL.

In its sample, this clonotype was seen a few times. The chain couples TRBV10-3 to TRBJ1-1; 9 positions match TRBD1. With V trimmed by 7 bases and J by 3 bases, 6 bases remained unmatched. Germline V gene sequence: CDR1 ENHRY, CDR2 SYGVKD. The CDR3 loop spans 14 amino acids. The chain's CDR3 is CAITTGGSDTEAFF. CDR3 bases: TGTGCCATCACCACAGGGGGCTCGGACACTGAAGCTTTCTTT.

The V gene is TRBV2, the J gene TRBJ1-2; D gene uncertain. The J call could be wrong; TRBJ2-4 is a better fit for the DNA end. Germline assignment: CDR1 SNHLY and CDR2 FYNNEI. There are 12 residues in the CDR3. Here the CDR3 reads CASSIGYHIQYF. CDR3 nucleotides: TGTGCCAGCAGTATCGGTTATCACATTCAGTACTTC.

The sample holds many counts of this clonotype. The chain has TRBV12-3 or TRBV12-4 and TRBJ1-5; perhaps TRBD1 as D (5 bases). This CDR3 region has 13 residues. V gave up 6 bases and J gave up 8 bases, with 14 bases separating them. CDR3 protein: CASSARAREPQHF. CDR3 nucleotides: TGTGCCAGCAGCGCCAGGGCCAGGGAGCCCCAGCATTTT.

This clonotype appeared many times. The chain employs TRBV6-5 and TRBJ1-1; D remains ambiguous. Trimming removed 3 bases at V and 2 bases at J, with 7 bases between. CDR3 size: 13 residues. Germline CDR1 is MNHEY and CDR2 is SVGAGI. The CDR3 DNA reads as TGTGCCAGCAGTTATATCCATAACACTGAAGCTTTCTTT. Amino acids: CASSYIHNTEAFF.

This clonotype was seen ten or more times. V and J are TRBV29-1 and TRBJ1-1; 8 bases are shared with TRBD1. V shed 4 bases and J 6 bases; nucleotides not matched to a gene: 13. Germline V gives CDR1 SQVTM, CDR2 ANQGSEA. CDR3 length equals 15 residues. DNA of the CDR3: TGCAGCGTTGTTAACCGAGGACAGGGTCGGGCTGAAGCTTTCTTT. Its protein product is CSVVNRGQGRAEAFF.

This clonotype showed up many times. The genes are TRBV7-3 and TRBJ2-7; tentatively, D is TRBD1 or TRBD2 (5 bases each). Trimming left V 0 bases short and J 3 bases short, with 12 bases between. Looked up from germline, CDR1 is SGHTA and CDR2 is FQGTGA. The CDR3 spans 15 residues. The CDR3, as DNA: TGTGCCAGCAGCTTAACGGTCGCAGGGAGCTACGAGCAGTACTTC. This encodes CASSLTVAGSYEQYF.

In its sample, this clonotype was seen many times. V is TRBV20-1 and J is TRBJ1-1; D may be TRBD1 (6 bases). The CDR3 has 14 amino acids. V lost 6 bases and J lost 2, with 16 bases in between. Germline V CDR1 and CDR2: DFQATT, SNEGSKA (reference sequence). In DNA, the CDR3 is TGCAGTGCCGAGAGACAGGTCCTAAACACTGAAGCTTTCTTT. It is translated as CSAERQVLNTEAFF.